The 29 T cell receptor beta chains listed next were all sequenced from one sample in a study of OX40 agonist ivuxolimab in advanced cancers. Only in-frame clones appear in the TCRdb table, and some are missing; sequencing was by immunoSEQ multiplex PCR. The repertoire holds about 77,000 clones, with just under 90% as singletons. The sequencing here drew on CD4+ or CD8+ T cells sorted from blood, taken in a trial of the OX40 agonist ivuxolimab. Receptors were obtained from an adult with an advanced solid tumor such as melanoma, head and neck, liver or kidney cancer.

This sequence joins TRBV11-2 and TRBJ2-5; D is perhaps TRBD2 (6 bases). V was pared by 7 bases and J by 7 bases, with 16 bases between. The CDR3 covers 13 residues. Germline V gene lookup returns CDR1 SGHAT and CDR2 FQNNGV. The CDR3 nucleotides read TGTGCCAGCACCCCCCTTACGCGGGGGACCCAGTACTTC. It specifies CASTPLTRGTQYF.

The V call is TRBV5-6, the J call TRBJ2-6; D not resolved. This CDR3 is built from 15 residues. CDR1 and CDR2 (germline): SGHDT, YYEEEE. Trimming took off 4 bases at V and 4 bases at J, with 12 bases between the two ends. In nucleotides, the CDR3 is TGTGCCAGCAGCCGACCCATTTCCGGGGCCAACGTCCTGACTTTC. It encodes CASSRPISGANVLTF.

The CDR3 sequence: CTSRGEAQHPLQYF. In DNA form, the CDR3 reads TGCACCTCTCGGGGAGAGGCCCAACATCCCCTGCAGTACTTC. The chain recombines TRBV1 with TRBJ2-7; TRBD2 is the table's D call, not checked against the DNA. TRBV1 is labeled a pseudogene. This CDR3 comprises 14 residues.

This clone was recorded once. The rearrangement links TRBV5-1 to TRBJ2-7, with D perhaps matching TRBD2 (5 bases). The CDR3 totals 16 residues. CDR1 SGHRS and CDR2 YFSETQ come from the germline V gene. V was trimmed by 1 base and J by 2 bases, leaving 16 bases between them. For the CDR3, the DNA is TGCGCCAGCAGCTTGTCTCCCGGGGAAAGTACCTACGAGCAGTACTTC. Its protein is CASSLSPGESTYEQYF.

CDR3 sequence reads: CASSLGGQEDNSPLHF. The CDR3 coding sequence is TGTGCCAGCAGTTTAGGTGGACAGGAAGATAATTCACCCCTCCACTTT. The V and J genes are TRBV28 and TRBJ1-6, with 7 bases aligning to TRBD1. Germline-derived CDR1 and CDR2 are MDHEN and SYDVKM. This CDR3 region has 16 residues. The V gene end was trimmed by 2 bases and the J gene end by 5 bases; junction bases not matched to a gene: 6.

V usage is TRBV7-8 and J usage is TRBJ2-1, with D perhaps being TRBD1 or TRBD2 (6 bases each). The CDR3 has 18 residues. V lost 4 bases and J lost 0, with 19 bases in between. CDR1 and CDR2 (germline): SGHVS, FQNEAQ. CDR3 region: CASSYPRGRRSSYNEQFF. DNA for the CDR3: TGTGCCAGCAGCTACCCGAGGGGGAGGAGGAGCTCCTACAATGAGCAGTTCTTC. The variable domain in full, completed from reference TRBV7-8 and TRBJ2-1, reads GAGVSQSPRYKVAKRGQDVALRCDPISGHVSLFWYQQALGQGPEFLTYFQNEAQLDKSGLPSDRFFAERPEGSVSTLKIQRTQQEDSAVYLCASSYPRGRRSSYNEQFFGPGTRLTVL.

CDR3 loop: CASSLAGGIAEAFF. In DNA, the CDR3 is TGCGCCAGCAGCCTTGCGGGCGGAATCGCTGAAGCTTTCTTT. The chain recombines TRBV5-1 with TRBJ1-1; D gene ambiguous. Germline-derived CDR1 and CDR2 are SGHRS and YFSETQ. The CDR3 runs 14 residues. V was shortened by 4 bases and J by 6 bases, with 16 bases between the two germline ends.

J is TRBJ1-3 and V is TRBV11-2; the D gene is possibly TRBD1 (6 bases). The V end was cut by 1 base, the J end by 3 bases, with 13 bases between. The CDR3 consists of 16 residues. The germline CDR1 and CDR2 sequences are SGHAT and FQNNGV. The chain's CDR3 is CASSLAGAVVGNTIYF. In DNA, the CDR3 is TGTGCCAGCAGCTTAGCAGGGGCTGTCGTTGGAAACACCATATATTTT.

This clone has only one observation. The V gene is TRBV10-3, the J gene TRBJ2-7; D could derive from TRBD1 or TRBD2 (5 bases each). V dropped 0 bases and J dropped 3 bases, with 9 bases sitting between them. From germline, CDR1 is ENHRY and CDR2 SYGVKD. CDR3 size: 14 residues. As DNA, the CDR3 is TGTGCCATCAGTGAGTCGTGGGACGGCTACGAGCAGTACTTC. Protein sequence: CAISESWDGYEQYF.

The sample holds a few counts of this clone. The CDR3 sequence is CATESGIRGNQPQHF. Written as DNA, the CDR3 is TGTGCCACCGAATCAGGGATCCGGGGCAATCAGCCCCAGCATTTT. This chain connects TRBV19 to TRBJ1-5; possible D gene TRBD1, 5 bases. The length of the CDR3 is 15 residues. CDR1 and CDR2 (germline): LNHDA, SQIVND (reference sequence). The ends were cut back, 10 bases at V and 2 bases at J, with 18 bases in the middle.

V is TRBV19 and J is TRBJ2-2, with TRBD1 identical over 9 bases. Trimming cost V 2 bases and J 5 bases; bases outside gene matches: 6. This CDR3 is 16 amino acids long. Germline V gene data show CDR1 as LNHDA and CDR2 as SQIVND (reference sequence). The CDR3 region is CASSILDRGRTGELFF. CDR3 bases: TGTGCCAGTAGTATATTGGACAGGGGTCGTACCGGGGAGCTGTTTTTT.

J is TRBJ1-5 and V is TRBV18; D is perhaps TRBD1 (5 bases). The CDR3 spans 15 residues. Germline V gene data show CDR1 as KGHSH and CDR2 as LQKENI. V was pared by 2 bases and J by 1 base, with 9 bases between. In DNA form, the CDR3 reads TGTGCCAGCTCACCAGGGACGGGCAGCAATCAGCCCCAGCATTTT. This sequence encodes CASSPGTGSNQPQHF. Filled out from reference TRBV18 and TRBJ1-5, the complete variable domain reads NAGVMQNPRHLVRRRGQEARLRCSPMKGHSHVYWYRQLPEEGLKFMVYLQKENIIDESGMPKERFSAEFPKEGPSILRIQQVVRGDSAAYFCASSPGTGSNQPQHFGDGTRLSIL.

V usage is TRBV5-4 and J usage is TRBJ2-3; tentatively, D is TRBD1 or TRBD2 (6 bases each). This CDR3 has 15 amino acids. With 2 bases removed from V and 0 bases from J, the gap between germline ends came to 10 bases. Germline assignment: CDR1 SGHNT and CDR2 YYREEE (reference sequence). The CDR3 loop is CASSFGGLSTDTQYF. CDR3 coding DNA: TGTGCCAGCAGCTTTGGGGGGCTGAGCACAGATACGCAGTATTTT.

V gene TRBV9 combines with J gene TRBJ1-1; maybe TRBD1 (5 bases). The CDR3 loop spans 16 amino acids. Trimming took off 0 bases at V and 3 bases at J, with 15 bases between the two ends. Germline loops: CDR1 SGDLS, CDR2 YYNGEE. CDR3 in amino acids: CASSVVAHQGDTEAFF. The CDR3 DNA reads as TGTGCCAGCAGCGTAGTAGCCCATCAAGGGGACACTGAAGCTTTCTTT.

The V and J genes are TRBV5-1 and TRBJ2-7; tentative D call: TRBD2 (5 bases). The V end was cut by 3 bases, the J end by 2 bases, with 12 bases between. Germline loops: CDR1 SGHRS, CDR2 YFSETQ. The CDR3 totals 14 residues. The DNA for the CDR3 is TGCGCCAGCAGCTGGGCGGAGGCTACCTACGAGCAGTACTTC. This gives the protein CASSWAEATYEQYF.

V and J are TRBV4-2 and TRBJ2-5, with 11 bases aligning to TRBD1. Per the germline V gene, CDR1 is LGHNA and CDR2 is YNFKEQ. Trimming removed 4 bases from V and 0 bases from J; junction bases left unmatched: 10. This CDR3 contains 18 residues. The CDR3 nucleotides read TGTGCCAGCAGCCTTGGACAGGGGGCGAGTGGTTACCAAGAGACCCAGTACTTC. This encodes CASSLGQGASGYQETQYF.

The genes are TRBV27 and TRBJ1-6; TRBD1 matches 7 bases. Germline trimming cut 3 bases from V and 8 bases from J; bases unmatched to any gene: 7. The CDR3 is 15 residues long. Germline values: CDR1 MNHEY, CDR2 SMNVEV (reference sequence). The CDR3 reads CASSFLSQGYSPLHF. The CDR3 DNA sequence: TGTGCCAGCAGTTTTCTTTCACAGGGGTATTCACCCCTCCACTTT.

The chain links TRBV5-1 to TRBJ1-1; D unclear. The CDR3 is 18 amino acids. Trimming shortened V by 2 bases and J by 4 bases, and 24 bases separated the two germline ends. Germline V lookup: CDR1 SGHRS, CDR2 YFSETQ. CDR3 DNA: TGCGCCAGCAGCTTTGTTTTCTTGGGGAAGCTCCGGGGCACTGAAGCTTTCTTT. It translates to CASSFVFLGKLRGTEAFF.

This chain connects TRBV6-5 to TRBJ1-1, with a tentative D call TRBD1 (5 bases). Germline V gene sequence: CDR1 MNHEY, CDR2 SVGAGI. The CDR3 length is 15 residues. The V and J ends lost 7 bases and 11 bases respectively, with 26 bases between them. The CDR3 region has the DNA TGTGCCAGCACCCCAGACAGAACCGGGACCAACGGGGCTTTCTTT. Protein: CASTPDRTGTNGAFF.

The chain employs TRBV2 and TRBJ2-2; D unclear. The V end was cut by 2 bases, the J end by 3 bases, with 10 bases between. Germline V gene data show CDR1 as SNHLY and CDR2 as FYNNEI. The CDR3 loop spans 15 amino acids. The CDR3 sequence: CASSETPRHTGELFF. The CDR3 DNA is TGTGCCAGCAGTGAAACCCCGAGACACACCGGGGAGCTGTTTTTT.

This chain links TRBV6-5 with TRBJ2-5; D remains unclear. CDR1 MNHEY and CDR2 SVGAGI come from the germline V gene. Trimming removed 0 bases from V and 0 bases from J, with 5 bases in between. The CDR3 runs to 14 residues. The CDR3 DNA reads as TGTGCCAGCAGTTACTCCGACCACCAAGAGACCCAGTACTTC. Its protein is CASSYSDHQETQYF.

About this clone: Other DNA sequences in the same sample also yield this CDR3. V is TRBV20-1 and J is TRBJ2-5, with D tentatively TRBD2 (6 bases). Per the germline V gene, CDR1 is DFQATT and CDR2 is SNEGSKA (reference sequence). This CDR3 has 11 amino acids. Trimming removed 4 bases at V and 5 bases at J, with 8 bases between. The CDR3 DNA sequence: TGCAGTGCTACAGGGAGGGAGACCCAGTACTTC. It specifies CSATGRETQYF.

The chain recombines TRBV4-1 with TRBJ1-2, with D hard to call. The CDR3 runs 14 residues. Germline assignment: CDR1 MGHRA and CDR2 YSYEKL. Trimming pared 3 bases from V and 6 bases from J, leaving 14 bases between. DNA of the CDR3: TGCGCCAGCAGCCAGTTGAGCACGGGGAATGGCTACACCTTC. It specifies CASSQLSTGNGYTF.

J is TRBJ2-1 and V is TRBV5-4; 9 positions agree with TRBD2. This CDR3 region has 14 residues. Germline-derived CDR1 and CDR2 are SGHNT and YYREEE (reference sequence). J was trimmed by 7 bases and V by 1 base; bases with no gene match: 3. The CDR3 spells CASSLSLAGNEQFF. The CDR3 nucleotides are TGTGCCAGCAGCTTGAGTCTAGCGGGAAATGAGCAGTTCTTC. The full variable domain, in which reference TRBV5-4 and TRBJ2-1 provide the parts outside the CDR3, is ETGVTQSPTHLIKTRGQQVTLRCSSQSGHNTVSWYQQALGQGPQFIFQYYREEENGRGNFPPRFSGLQFPNYSSELNVNALELDDSALYLCASSLSLAGNEQFFGPGTRLTVL.

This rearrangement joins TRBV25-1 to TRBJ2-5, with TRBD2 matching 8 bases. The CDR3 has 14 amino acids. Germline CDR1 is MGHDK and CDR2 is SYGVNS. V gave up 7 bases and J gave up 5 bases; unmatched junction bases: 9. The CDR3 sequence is CASTPSGWRETQYF. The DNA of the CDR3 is TGTGCCAGCACACCTAGCGGGTGGCGGGAGACCCAGTACTTC.

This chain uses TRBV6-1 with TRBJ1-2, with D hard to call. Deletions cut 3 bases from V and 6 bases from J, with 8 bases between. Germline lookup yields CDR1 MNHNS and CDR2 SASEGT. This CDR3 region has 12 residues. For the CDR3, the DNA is TGTGCCAGCAGTGACCGCTGGGATGGCTACACCTTC. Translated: CASSDRWDGYTF.

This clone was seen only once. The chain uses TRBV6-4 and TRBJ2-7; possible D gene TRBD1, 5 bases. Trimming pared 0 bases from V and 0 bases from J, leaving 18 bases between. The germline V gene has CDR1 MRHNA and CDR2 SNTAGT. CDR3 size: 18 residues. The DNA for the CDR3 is TGTGCCAGCAGTGACTCGATCGGGCGGCACAGGAGCTCCTACGAGCAGTACTTC. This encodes CASSDSIGRHRSSYEQYF.

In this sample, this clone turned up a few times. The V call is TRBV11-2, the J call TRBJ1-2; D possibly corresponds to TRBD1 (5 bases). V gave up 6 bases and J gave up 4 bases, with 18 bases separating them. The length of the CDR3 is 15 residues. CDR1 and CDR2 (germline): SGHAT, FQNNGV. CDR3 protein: CASSRPGATVYGYTF. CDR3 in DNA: TGTGCCAGCAGTCGACCCGGGGCGACAGTCTATGGCTACACCTTC.

CDR3 bases: TGTGCCAGCAGCTTAGATCATCTTGAAAATACGCAGTATTTT. The encoded protein is CASSLDHLENTQYF. The V gene is TRBV11-2, the J gene TRBJ2-3, with D uncertain. Germline-derived CDR1 and CDR2 are SGHAT and FQNNGV. Deletions cut 0 bases from V and 7 bases from J, with 11 bases between. This CDR3 is built from 14 residues.